The text below deals with one TCR beta chain. What it binds is unknown. These data belong to a study of cytomegalovirus exposure and HLA in healthy donors. Background on the study: Counted in an early data release were 85 million or so unique TCRs from HLA-typed donors.

It was with 60 Vbeta and 13 Jbeta primers that the PCR ran. The protocol was immunoSEQ multiplex PCR, while the TCRdb copy is restricted to in-frame clones and leaves out a portion. The sample yields 90,000 to 120,000 clones, around 79% seen once. Whole-study findings and limits: The authors later linked a missense DCLRE1C variant to TCR beta V- and J-gene trimming.

Each donor's status was that of a healthy bone marrow donor. V was clipped by 5 bases and J by 2 bases, with 23 bases between them. Germline loops: CDR1 SGHVS, CDR2 FQNEAQ. The CDR3 sequence is 18 residues long. This chain connects TRBV7-8 to TRBJ2-3, with a tentative D call TRBD2 (7 bases). Sequenced: PBMCs. The source of this sequence is a man in his fifties or sixties in good health and CMV-seropositive. This CDR3 is CASSQASGRRGATDTQYF. In DNA form, the CDR3 reads TGTGCCAGCAGCCAGGCGTCGGGCCGCCGGGGGGCCACAGATACGCAGTATTTT.